This TCR beta chain was found in a study of shared clonotypes between healthy human individuals. With regard to this clone: Its target is unknown.

Original analysis: Quality scores were absent from the junction-only immunoSEQ sequences, so filtering differed. Clones were read by immunoSEQ multiplex PCR, and TCRdb kept only the in-frame ones, dropping some. The V and J calls and clone size are taken from that table; D and trimming were inferred from the DNA. The table lists some 900,000 clones, less than 85% of them singletons, with over 1.3% in the top ten. Points from the study as a whole: When compared with the clonotypes that were shared by all four sorted-subset donors, the non-shared clonotypes turned out to have lower generation probabilities.

Input material: memory CD4+ T cells sorted from blood. Subset noted: CD45RA-negative fraction. The sequence was collected from a man younger than 30 in good health.

CDR3 coding DNA: TGTGCCAGCAATACACAGGGATCTGCCTACGAGCAGTACTTC. Amino acid sequence: CASNTQGSAYEQYF. The J gene is TRBJ2-7, the V gene TRBV6-1, with D possibly being TRBD1 (6 bases). The CDR3 runs 14 residues. V lost 7 bases and J 2 bases, leaving 15 bases between the germline ends. The V gene's germline CDR1 is MNHNS and CDR2 SASEGT.